These T cell receptor beta chains were read from a single sample in a study of CD8+ T cells in alopecia areata. TCRdb's table, derived via immunoSEQ multiplex PCR, lists solely in-frame clones and lacks some. Of more than 200,000 clones listed, about three fifths are singletons. Here the sequenced sample was CD4+ T cells sorted from blood, taken at week 4, from a patient treated with tofacitinib. Source of these receptors: a human donor with alopecia areata. Each CDR3 is given with its conserved first and last residue. A D gene is named only where the DNA matches it firmly. The listing skips clone size in some rows; elsewhere it reads once, few, many or a size class.

j_call: TRBJ1-4
clone_size: -
v_call: TRBV15
d_call: -
cdr3_nt: TGTGCCACCAGCATTGAACAGGGTAATGAAAAACTGTTTTTT
cdr3_aa: CATSIEQGNEKLFF

j_call: TRBJ2-5
clone_size: few
v_call: TRBV15
d_call: TRBD1
cdr3_nt: TGTGCCACCAGCGCACGGACAGGGAGAGAGACCCAGTACTTC
cdr3_aa: CATSARTGRETQYF

j_call: TRBJ1-4
clone_size: -
v_call: TRBV14
d_call: -
cdr3_nt: TGTGCCAGCAGCCGCCCAGGGCGTAATGAAAAACTGTTTTTT
cdr3_aa: CASSRPGRNEKLFF

j_call: TRBJ2-6
clone_size: -
v_call: TRBV7-2
d_call: -
cdr3_nt: TGTGCCAGCAGCAGCAGGACCTCTGGGGCCAACGTCCTGACTTTC
cdr3_aa: CASSSRTSGANVLTF

j_call: TRBJ1-6
clone_size: -
v_call: TRBV10-3
d_call: -
cdr3_nt: TGTGCCATCAGGAGGGCACAAAATTCACCCCTCCACTTT
cdr3_aa: CAIRRAQNSPLHF

j_call: TRBJ1-1
clone_size: once
v_call: TRBV11-2
d_call: -
cdr3_nt: TGTGCCAGCAACCTAACACCGAACACTGAAGCTTTCTTT
cdr3_aa: CASNLTPNTEAFF

j_call: TRBJ2-3
clone_size: -
v_call: TRBV15
d_call: -
cdr3_nt: TGTGCCACCAGCAGAGATTTTGGTGTGTCGGGCACAGATACGCAGTATTTT
cdr3_aa: CATSRDFGVSGTDTQYF

j_call: TRBJ2-3
clone_size: few
v_call: TRBV27
d_call: -
cdr3_nt: TGTGCCAGCAGGACTACAGGCCCCACAGATACGCAGTATTTT
cdr3_aa: CASRTTGPTDTQYF

j_call: TRBJ1-5
clone_size: once
v_call: TRBV18
d_call: -
cdr3_nt: TGTGCCAGCTCTCCTGGACCCGAATATAGCAATCAGCCCCAGCATTTT
cdr3_aa: CASSPGPEYSNQPQHF

j_call: TRBJ2-5
clone_size: few
v_call: TRBV6-6
d_call: TRBD2
cdr3_nt: TGTGCCAGCAGTCGTCTAGCGGGGGGGCAGGAGACCCAGTACTTC
cdr3_aa: CASSRLAGGQETQYF

j_call: TRBJ2-7
clone_size: -
v_call: TRBV6-5
d_call: -
cdr3_nt: TGTGCCAGCAGTTACGACGGGGTCAACGAGCAGTACTTC
cdr3_aa: CASSYDGVNEQYF

j_call: TRBJ1-1
clone_size: -
v_call: TRBV7-8
d_call: -
cdr3_nt: TGTGCCAGCAGTCTCCGCGCGAGGGGCACTGAAGCTTTCTTT
cdr3_aa: CASSLRARGTEAFF

j_call: TRBJ1-3
clone_size: -
v_call: TRBV7-9
d_call: -
cdr3_nt: TGTGCCAGCAGCTCCCGGGGCCCGCCTGGAAACACCATATATTTT
cdr3_aa: CASSSRGPPGNTIYF

j_call: TRBJ1-2
clone_size: -
v_call: TRBV29-1
d_call: -
cdr3_nt: TGCAGCGTTCACGATGGCTACACCTTC
cdr3_aa: CSVHDGYTF

j_call: TRBJ2-5
clone_size: once
v_call: TRBV2
d_call: -
cdr3_nt: TGTGCCAGCCAGGAAACTTACCCTGCTACCCAGTACTTC
cdr3_aa: CASQETYPATQYF

j_call: TRBJ2-7
clone_size: -
v_call: TRBV7-9
d_call: -
cdr3_nt: TGTGCCAGCAGCCCGGACCAGGGTGCCGAGCAGTACTTC
cdr3_aa: CASSPDQGAEQYF

j_call: TRBJ1-1
clone_size: -
v_call: TRBV7-9
d_call: TRBD1
cdr3_nt: TGTGCCAGCAGCTTTGACAGGGGGCCGAACACTGAAGCTTTCTTT
cdr3_aa: CASSFDRGPNTEAFF

j_call: TRBJ2-7
clone_size: -
v_call: TRBV6-5
d_call: TRBD1
cdr3_nt: TGTGCCAGCAGCCCGGGACAGGGTGACTACGAGCAGTACTTC
cdr3_aa: CASSPGQGDYEQYF